This T cell receptor (beta chain) appears in the sequencing data of a study of blood T cell repertoires in COVID-19. Across the study: The United States, Italy and Spain were the sources of the acute and convalescent COVID-19 samples. T cells, B-cell-depleted T cells, or PBMCs supplied cDNA or gDNA.

This CDR3 spans 14 amino acids. J gave up 3 bases and V 3 bases, and 1 base lay outside the gene matches. Germline CDR1 is MNHNS and CDR2 is SASEGT. In the study's own analysis: Reference gene primer amplification gave nucleated cell count estimates. Using immunoSEQ multiplex PCR, the repertoire was profiled, and TCRdb retains in-frame clones only, with some absent. Clonal size and the V and J genes are those of that table, whereas D and trimming came from the DNA. The sample has approximately 240,000 clones, 70% to 90% seen once. The sequenced sample was peripheral blood. The source is a woman in her late teens or twenties who had recovered from COVID-19. V and J are TRBV6-1 and TRBJ1-2; TRBD1 agrees at 10 bases. CDR3 nucleotide sequence: TGTGCCAGCAGTGAGACAGGGGGCGACTATGGCTACACCTTC. It is translated as CASSETGGDYGYTF.